The present T cell receptor beta chain was sequenced within a study of post-analysis software for immune sequencing data. General study findings and limits: Patients had higher frequencies than controls of five or six TRBV segments, including TRBV5-6, TRBV5-1 and TRBV20-1.

The CDR3 runs to 18 residues. Germline values: CDR1 KGHDR, CDR2 SFDVKD. With 3 bases removed from V and 0 bases from J, the gap between germline ends came to 14 bases. The TCR beta cDNA libraries contained unique molecular identifiers. TCRdb used MiXCR to reprocess the PCR reads, holding one entry per CDR3 protein. Of about 500,000 distinct CDR3 sequences detected, approximately 45% appear once; the ten largest clones hold roughly an eighth. A word on this clonotype: What it binds is unknown.

The TCR comes from a girl aged 10 to 17 with multiple sclerosis. Source material: blood. The chain links TRBV24-1 to TRBJ2-6, with D perhaps given as TRBD1 or TRBD2 (7 bases each). CDR3 nucleotides: TGTGCCACCAGTGATGGGAGGGGGCCGAGCTCTGGGGCCAACGTCCTGACTTTC. This translates into CATSDGRGPSSGANVLTF.